Listed below are T cell receptor beta chains from one sample, sequenced in a study of response to subunit inactivated influenza vaccine. TCRdb fed the RT-PCR reads into MiXCR, producing one record per CDR3 protein. The sample shows around 760,000 distinct CDR3 sequences, approximately 15% of them seen only once. The specimen comprised PBMCs from blood, sampled around 15 days before vaccination. The receptors originated from a man in his fifties who received an inactivated influenza vaccine. Both conserved end residues are part of each CDR3. The order of the fields is D gene, V gene, clone size, J gene, CDR3 DNA, CDR3 protein. D genes are given only for firm matches. Not all rows give a size; the values are once, few, many and, for expanded clones, a class.

TRBD1	TRBV7-2	many	TRBJ2-1	TGTGCCAGCAGCTTCGACAGGGGCTCCTACAATGAGCAGTTCTTC	CASSFDRGSYNEQFF
TRBD1	TRBV18	few	TRBJ2-4	TGTGCCAGCTCGTCTCTGGAGACAGGGAAAAACATTCAGTACTTC	CASSSLETGKNIQYF
-	TRBV7-9	-	TRBJ1-3	TGTGCCAGCCTTTTAAATTTCGGAAACACCATATATTTT	CASLLNFGNTIYF
-	TRBV6-2/TRBV6-3	-	TRBJ1-1	TGTGCCAGCATCGACTGGGTAGGCACTGAAGCTTTCTTT	CASIDWVGTEAFF
-	TRBV11-1	-	TRBJ1-2	TGTGCCGGCAGCTTAGGCTGGTCTGCGGGGGGCGGCGACTATGGCTACACCTTC	CAGSLGWSAGGGDYGYTF
-	TRBV20-1	-	TRBJ2-3	TGCAGTGCTAGATACGCAGGGAGGACAGATACGCAGTATTTT	CSARYAGRTDTQYF
TRBD2	TRBV29-1	once	TRBJ2-3	TGCAGCGGAGAGAGCTGGGGGGGAAAATCAGATACGCAGTATTTT	CSGESWGGKSDTQYF
TRBD2	TRBV7-2	few	TRBJ2-5	TGTGCCAGCAGCTTAAAAGCGGGAGTTCTAGAGACCCAGTACTTC	CASSLKAGVLETQYF
TRBD1	TRBV27	few	TRBJ1-2	TGTGCCAGCAGTCCGAGGACAGGGATGGGGAGTGGCTACACCTTC	CASSPRTGMGSGYTF
-	TRBV24-1	-	TRBJ2-5	TGTGCCACCAGTGATAGGGGCCCCGGGGAGGAGACCCAGTACTTC	CATSDRGPGEETQYF
TRBD1	TRBV12-3/TRBV12-4	-	TRBJ2-1	TGTGCCAGCAGCCCAGGGACAGGGTGGGGGGAGCAGTTCTTC	CASSPGTGWGEQFF
-	TRBV6-1	-	TRBJ2-1	TGTGCCAGCAGAGAATTAGGGAAGAACAATGAGCAGTTCTTC	CASRELGKNNEQFF
-	TRBV6-1	few	TRBJ1-1	TGTGCCAGCAGTCTCAGGTCCCACACTGAAGCTTTCTTT	CASSLRSHTEAFF
TRBD1	TRBV12-3/TRBV12-4	many	TRBJ2-2	TGTGCCAGCAGAGAGGGGGCGAGCACCGGGGAGCTGTTTTTT	CASREGASTGELFF
-	TRBV6-2/TRBV6-3	few	TRBJ2-7	TGTGCCAGCAGTTACTCGGTCGGCTACGAGCAGTACTTC	CASSYSVGYEQYF
TRBD1	TRBV10-3	-	TRBJ2-1	TGTGCCATCAGTAAGACAGGGGGCATGAAGTGTGAGCAGTTCTTC	CAISKTGGMKCEQFF
TRBD1	TRBV5-1	-	TRBJ2-1	TGCGCCAGCAGCGGGGGACAGACCTACAATGAGCAGTTCTTC	CASSGGQTYNEQFF
TRBD2	TRBV13	few	TRBJ2-7	TGTGCCAGCAGCCGCTCGGGACTAGCGGGAGGAGGCTACGAGCAGTACTTC	CASSRSGLAGGGYEQYF
-	TRBV3-1	-	TRBJ2-3	TGTGCCAGCAGCCAAGATCCGGACCCGCGTTTAGGGTTGCAGTATTTT	CASSQDPDPRLGLQYF
-	TRBV25-1	few	TRBJ2-1	TGTGCCAGCAGTGAATTTCTAAACGGTGAGCAGTTCTTC	CASSEFLNGEQFF
TRBD1	TRBV15	many	TRBJ1-3	TGTGCCACCAGCACGCCGGACAGGGTATCTGGAAACACCATATATTTT	CATSTPDRVSGNTIYF
-	TRBV11-3	-	TRBJ2-6	TGTGCCAGCTGCTGGGATATAAGCTCTGGGGCCAACGTCCTGACTTTC	CASCWDISSGANVLTF
TRBD2	TRBV7-2	-	TRBJ2-3	TGTGCCAGCAGCATCAGCGGGGCAGCAGATACGCAGTATTTT	CASSISGAADTQYF
-	TRBV15	-	TRBJ2-3	TGTGCCACCAGCAGAGATCGGCGGGATACGCAGTATTTT	CATSRDRRDTQYF
-	TRBV12-3/TRBV12-4	few	TRBJ2-2	TGTGCCAGCAGTTTCGAGGGATTCGTAACCGGGGAGCTGTTTTTT	CASSFEGFVTGELFF
-	TRBV3-1	-	TRBJ1-1	TGTGCCAGCAGCCAAGGGTCGAGTAGGGGCCTGGACACTGAAGCTTTCTTT	CASSQGSSRGLDTEAFF
-	TRBV5-1	-	TRBJ2-7	TGCGCCAGCAGCTCTGAGGGCAGATCGTACGAGCAGTACTTC	CASSSEGRSYEQYF
-	TRBV5-1	-	TRBJ2-5	TGCGCCAGCAGCTTGCAGGAGGGCCTTCTGGAGACCCAGTACTTC	CASSLQEGLLETQYF
-	TRBV6-1	-	TRBJ2-3	TGTGCCACCGCCGCCAGGGGATTACGCACAGATACGCAGTATTTT	CATAARGLRTDTQYF
-	TRBV11-2	-	TRBJ2-4	TGTGCCAGCAGCTCCTCACTCTCCGGGACTTTACGTGGGAACATTCAGTACTTC	CASSSSLSGTLRGNIQYF
-	TRBV6-2/TRBV6-3	-	TRBJ1-5	TGTGCCAGCAGTTACAGGGCACACAGCAATCAGCCCCAGCATTTT	CASSYRAHSNQPQHF
-	TRBV20-1	-	TRBJ2-3	TGCAGTGCTAGTCCCCCTAACACAGATACGCAGTATTTT	CSASPPNTDTQYF
-	TRBV4-3	-	TRBJ1-1	TGCGCCAGCAGCCAAGACCCCTGGAGGGTAGGCGGCGCGAACACTGAAGCTTTCTTT	CASSQDPWRVGGANTEAFF
TRBD2	TRBV12-3/TRBV12-4	-	TRBJ2-7	TGTGCCAGCAGTTTAGGAGCGGGAGGGCCCCTCCACGAGCAGTACTTC	CASSLGAGGPLHEQYF
-	TRBV28	few	TRBJ2-3	TGTGCCAGCAGTTTAGGCTTTTACACAGATACGCAGTATTTT	CASSLGFYTDTQYF
-	TRBV30	-	TRBJ2-3	TGTGCCTGGAGCGCTATGGGAGATACGCAGTATTTT	CAWSAMGDTQYF
-	TRBV4-3	-	TRBJ2-3	TGCGCCAGCAGCCAAGATGTCCGGACTACCGATACGCAGTATTTT	CASSQDVRTTDTQYF
-	TRBV7-2	few	TRBJ1-5	TGTGCCAGCAGCTTAGTTGGGGAGGCCCAGCCCCAGCATTTT	CASSLVGEAQPQHF
-	TRBV4-1	-	TRBJ2-2	TGCGCCAGCAGCCAAGGGGCCTTATTAAGTGTCGGGGAGCTGTTTTTT	CASSQGALLSVGELFF
-	TRBV12-3/TRBV12-4	few	TRBJ1-4	TGTGCCAGCAGTCCAGGTTGGGAAAAACTGTTTTTT	CASSPGWEKLFF
-	TRBV4-1	few	TRBJ2-7	TGCGCCAGCAGCCAGCCCGGTGCCCTCCGGAACGAGCAGTACTTC	CASSQPGALRNEQYF